This TCR beta chain was captured by sequencing in a study of glioma-infiltrating T cells after dendritic cell vaccination. Noted time point: after dendritic cell vaccination, including at tumor progression/relapse. CDR1 and CDR2 (germline): SGDLS, YYNGEE. The junction had 5 bases not matched to a gene; V was cut back by 0 bases and J by 3 bases. The length of the CDR3 is 17 residues. The method was immunoSEQ multiplex PCR; TCRdb's version includes in-frame clones alone and lacks a portion of them. The repertoire holds about 65,000 clones, around nine tenths seen once, with around 10% in the top ten. This clonotype originated in a human donor with glioblastoma. The chain employs TRBV9 and TRBJ2-7; 14 bases line up with TRBD2. The sample consisted of blood, taken after dendritic cell vaccination. The CDR3 DNA sequence: TGTGCCAGCAGCGTAGGGGGACTAGCGGGAGAATACTACGAGCAGTACTTC. Amino acids: CASSVGGLAGEYYEQYF.